The 13 T cell receptor beta chains below all came from one sample that was sequenced in a study of OX40 agonist ivuxolimab in advanced cancers. Sequenced by immunoSEQ multiplex PCR; TCRdb stores in-frame clones only, minus some. The sample includes 65,000 to 85,000 clones, 85% of them seen just once. Specimen: CD4+ or CD8+ T cells sorted from blood, collected in a trial of the OX40 agonist ivuxolimab. These receptor sequences come from an adult with an advanced solid tumor such as melanoma, head and neck, liver or kidney cancer.

V is TRBV6-5 and J is TRBJ2-7; D possibly uses TRBD1 or TRBD2 (5 bases each). V gave up 4 bases and J gave up 3 bases, with 16 bases separating them. Germline-derived CDR1 and CDR2 are MNHEY and SVGAGI. The length of the CDR3 is 15 residues. The CDR3 region has the DNA TGTGCCAGCAGTTCTCGGGACGTCGTATTCTACGAGCAGTACTTC. Translated, it gives CASSSRDVVFYEQYF.

In this sample, this clone turned up a few times. One end of the junction varies from germline; a read error may be responsible. The CDR3 here is CASSLVTSYTEQFF. The CDR3 bases are TGTGCCAGCAGCTTAGTCACCTCCTACACTGAGCAGTTCTTC. The genes are TRBV11-3 and TRBJ2-1; no definite D call. The CDR3 loop spans 14 amino acids. Germline V gene data show CDR1 as SGHNT and CDR2 as YENEEA. The entire variable domain, with the rest obtained from reference TRBV11-3 and TRBJ2-1, is as follows: EAGVVQSPRYKIIEKKQPVAFWCNPISGHNTLYWYLQNLGQGPELLIRYENEEAVDDSQLPKDRFSAERLKGVDSTLKIQPAELGDSAVYLCASSLVTSYTEQFFGPGTRLTVL.

This sequence joins TRBV5-1 and TRBJ2-1, with 8 bases lining up with TRBD2. This CDR3 has 15 amino acids. Germline-derived CDR1 and CDR2 are SGHRS and YFSETQ. V lost 2 bases and J lost 9; bases outside the gene matches: 10. The CDR3 reads CASSFKAGVGGEQFF. CDR3 DNA sequence: TGCGCCAGCAGCTTCAAAGCGGGAGTGGGGGGTGAGCAGTTCTTC.

Concerning this clone: The same CDR3 arises from other DNA sequences in this sample as well. The chain is built from TRBV18 and TRBJ1-5, with TRBD1 matching 8 bases. The germline gives CDR1 KGHSH, CDR2 LQKENI. V trimming: 3 bases; J trimming: 4 bases; junction bases outside the gene matches: 2. The CDR3 runs to 14 residues. CDR3 DNA sequence: TGTGCCAGCTCACCCGGGACAGGAAATCAGCCCCAGCATTTT. This encodes CASSPGTGNQPQHF. Full variable domain (outside the CDR3, taken from reference TRBV18 and TRBJ1-5): NAGVMQNPRHLVRRRGQEARLRCSPMKGHSHVYWYRQLPEEGLKFMVYLQKENIIDESGMPKERFSAEFPKEGPSILRIQQVVRGDSAAYFCASSPGTGNQPQHFGDGTRLSIL.

The sample holds one count of this clone. V usage is TRBV5-1 and J usage is TRBJ1-1; unclear D gene. With 0 bases removed from V and 0 bases from J, the gap between germline ends came to 9 bases. The length of the CDR3 is 15 residues. Germline V lookup: CDR1 SGHRS, CDR2 YFSETQ. The CDR3 DNA is TGCGCCAGCAGCTTGGCCCGGGGTCTGAACACTGAAGCTTTCTTT. It translates to CASSLARGLNTEAFF.

The chain couples TRBV7-2 to TRBJ1-5; D ambiguous. V was clipped by 0 bases and J by 8 bases, with 11 bases between them. The germline V gene has CDR1 SGHTA and CDR2 FQGNSA. The CDR3 is 14 residues long. CDR3 sequence (DNA): TGTGCCAGCAGCTTAGCGAGGAAGTTTGAGCCCCAGCATTTT. Amino acid sequence: CASSLARKFEPQHF.

This chain uses TRBV6-1 with TRBJ2-7; 11 bases fit TRBD2. CDR1 is MNHNS, CDR2 SASEGT, per germline. The CDR3 has 14 residues. The trim removed 9 bases at V and 6 bases at J, leaving 10 bases unmatched. The DNA of the CDR3 is TGTGCCAGTATAGCGGGGGGGCCCGTTCGCGAGCAGTACTTC. Translated, it gives CASIAGGPVREQYF.

This chain uses TRBV6-1 with TRBJ1-4; 8 nucleotides line up with TRBD1. Per the germline V gene, CDR1 is MNHNS and CDR2 is SASEGT. The J segment lost 5 bases and the V segment lost 10 bases, leaving 6 bases of the junction unmatched. The CDR3 length is 13 residues. CDR3 DNA: TGTGCCATGGCGCGGACAGGGAATGAAAAACTGTTTTTT. This codes for CAMARTGNEKLFF.

This chain joins TRBV4-3 and TRBJ2-1; no clear D gene. This CDR3 has 12 amino acids. The ends were cut back, 1 base at V and 10 bases at J, with 8 bases in the middle. CDR1 and CDR2 (germline): LGHNA, YSLEER. The CDR3 spells CASSQGSREQFF. As DNA, the CDR3 is TGCGCCAGCAGCCAAGGTAGCAGGGAGCAGTTCTTC.

This clone has just a few counts. The chain uses TRBV12-5 and TRBJ2-2, with D possibly being TRBD1 or TRBD2 (5 bases each). The V gene lost 7 bases and the J gene lost 1 base, with 19 bases spanning the gap. This CDR3 is built from 17 residues. Germline CDR1 is LGHNT and CDR2 is FRNRAP. The CDR3 coding sequence is TGTGCTAGTGCCTTGGGGGTGGGGCAGGGGAACACCGGGGAGCTGTTTTTT. This codes for CASALGVGQGNTGELFF.

J is TRBJ1-1 and V is TRBV7-9; D might be TRBD1 (6 bases). Germline lookup yields CDR1 SEHNR and CDR2 FQNEAQ (reference sequence). V shed 1 base and J shed 11 bases, with 23 bases lying between them. The CDR3 covers 16 residues. This CDR3 reads CASSLGVGTTGVGAFF. CDR3 DNA sequence: TGTGCCAGCAGCTTAGGGGTTGGCACGACAGGAGTGGGGGCTTTCTTT.

The V and J genes are TRBV7-9 and TRBJ2-2; D might be TRBD1 (5 bases). V was trimmed by 2 bases and J by 6 bases, leaving 22 bases between them. Germline V gene sequence: CDR1 SEHNR, CDR2 FQNEAQ (reference sequence). The CDR3 sequence is 18 residues long. The CDR3 loop is CASSLSYFGREGAGELFF. DNA for the CDR3: TGTGCCAGCAGCTTATCTTATTTCGGCAGGGAAGGCGCCGGGGAGCTGTTTTTT.

The chain couples TRBV4-3 to TRBJ2-3, with D possibly matching TRBD1 (8 bases). With 5 bases removed from V and 1 base from J, the gap between germline ends came to 22 bases. CDR1 is LGHNA, CDR2 YSLEER, per germline. The CDR3 spans 18 residues. The CDR3 nucleotides read TGCGCCAGCAGCTTAGGAGGGGGGGGACAGGTTCGCACAGATACGCAGTATTTT. This codes for CASSLGGGGQVRTDTQYF.